A selection of T cell receptor beta chains follows, all from one sample in a study of human CD8 memory T cell subsets. TCRdb re-called the 5' RACE reads; one entry per CDR3 protein, DNA not given. Its clone listing holds almost 5,500 distinct CDR3 sequences. Sequencing input: CD8+ effector memory T cells (TEM) sorted from PBMCs. Every receptor here comes from a human donor in good health. The CDR3 runs from the conserved cysteine through the conserved F or W. Clone sizes are given selectively: once, few, many, or a class where the clone is expanded.

TRBV6-5	.	TRBJ1-1	CASSYSPGLNTEAFF
TRBV4-1	.	TRBJ2-5	CASSQDLASQETQYF
TRBV30	medium-sized	TRBJ2-1	CAWGSNLRDEQFF
TRBV5-1	.	TRBJ2-1	CASSLAGSGAFYNEQFF
TRBV12-3/TRBV12-4	.	TRBJ2-7	CASSSAGVRTYEQYF
TRBV28	.	TRBJ2-7	CASSSWTSALREQYF
TRBV7-9	.	TRBJ2-7	CASSGGTGEEQYF
TRBV7-8	medium-sized	TRBJ1-2	CASSLEAGRYGYTF
TRBV30	medium-sized	TRBJ2-3	CAWSDQAGGITDTQYF
TRBV28	.	TRBJ2-2	CASSLFAGGPTGELFF
TRBV9	.	TRBJ2-7	CASSVDGAVGEQYF
TRBV21-1	.	TRBJ1-1	CASSKKKEDRGPNTEAFF
TRBV15	.	TRBJ1-6	CATSPGQDYSPLHF
TRBV11-2	medium-sized	TRBJ2-3	CASSEVGPSGMGDTQYF
TRBV5-5	.	TRBJ2-7	CASSLGLDSYEQYF
TRBV9	.	TRBJ2-1	CASSVGQHNEQFF
TRBV27	.	TRBJ1-1	CASSSRQGQEDTEAFF
TRBV21-1	.	TRBJ1-1	CARTDRDTEAFF
TRBV5-1	.	TRBJ2-7	CASSLLQGADEQYF
TRBV10-3	.	TRBJ1-2	CAISADHYGYTF
TRBV7-9	.	TRBJ2-7	CASSDLGTGSYEQYF
TRBV20-1	.	TRBJ1-1	CSARDLGGQLNTEAFF
TRBV6-2/TRBV6-3	.	TRBJ2-7	CASSPRTATYEQYF
TRBV12-3/TRBV12-4	medium-sized	TRBJ1-1	CASSSDRGVIAEAFF
TRBV4-1	.	TRBJ2-7	CASSQVSAGSAYEQYF